The rows below give T cell receptor beta chains drawn from one sample of a study of radiotherapy plus CTLA-4 blockade in lung cancer. TCRdb's table, derived via immunoSEQ multiplex PCR, lists solely in-frame clones and lacks some. The sample lists roughly 77,000 clones, roughly 69% seen once, with more than 8% in the top ten. The material sequenced was peripheral blood, taken from a patient treated with radiotherapy plus ipilimumab. These TCRs come from a human donor with non-small cell lung cancer whose response to radiotherapy plus ipilimumab could not be evaluated. Each CDR3 is given with its conserved first and last residue. Fields, in order: clone size, D gene, V gene, J gene, CDR3 protein, CDR3 DNA. A D gene is named only where the DNA matches it firmly. The size field is filled for only some rows; it gives once, few, many or a size class.

>few|.|TRBV7-2|TRBJ1-5
CASSLMGTPGPQHF
TGTGCCAGCAGCCTAATGGGGACTCCGGGGCCCCAGCATTTT
>.|TRBD2|TRBV4-3|TRBJ2-3
CASSQGGGRADTQYF
TGCGCCAGCAGCCAAGGGGGGGGTCGGGCAGATACGCAGTATTTT
>.|.|TRBV9|TRBJ2-5
CASSVGGQVGGETQYF
TGTGCCAGCAGCGTTGGCGGCCAGGTGGGGGGAGAGACCCAGTACTTC
>.|TRBD2|TRBV6-1|TRBJ2-2
CASSLAGTNTGELFF
TGTGCCAGCAGCTTAGCGGGTACGAACACCGGGGAGCTGTTTTTT
>.|.|TRBV30|TRBJ2-2
CAWTWRGAIFTGELFF
TGTGCCTGGACATGGCGAGGAGCCATCTTCACCGGGGAGCTGTTTTTT
>.|.|TRBV19|TRBJ1-1
CASTMGGLALNTEAFF
TGTGCCAGTACCATGGGAGGTTTGGCACTCAACACTGAAGCTTTCTTT
>.|TRBD2|TRBV5-1|TRBJ2-5
CASSSPRLAGGLKETQYF
TGCGCCAGCAGCTCACCTCGACTAGCGGGAGGGCTTAAGGAGACCCAGTACTTC
>once|.|TRBV9|TRBJ1-2
CASSVVSGEGYTF
TGTGCCAGCAGCGTAGTTTCAGGGGAAGGCTACACCTTC
>.|TRBD1|TRBV13|TRBJ1-1
CASSFKRPDRSEAFF
TGTGCCAGCAGCTTTAAGCGACCGGACAGGTCTGAAGCTTTCTTT
>.|.|TRBV11-1|TRBJ1-1
CASSLSGQGGFEAFF
TGTGCCAGCAGCTTAAGCGGGCAGGGCGGTTTTGAAGCTTTCTTT
>.|.|TRBV6-5|TRBJ1-5
CASSRAIGQPQHF
TGTGCCAGCAGTCGAGCGATTGGGCAGCCCCAGCATTTT
>.|.|TRBV6-6|TRBJ1-1
CASRPGSPGKNTEAFF
TGTGCCAGCAGGCCAGGATCTCCAGGGAAGAACACTGAAGCTTTCTTT
>few|TRBD1|TRBV6-5|TRBJ1-2
CASSYQQGASYGYTF
TGTGCCAGCAGCTATCAACAGGGGGCGAGCTATGGCTACACCTTC
>.|.|TRBV6-5|TRBJ2-7
CASNPDGGSYEQYF
TGTGCCAGCAACCCCGACGGAGGATCCTACGAGCAGTACTTC
>.|TRBD2|TRBV5-1|TRBJ2-1
CASSPDRLAGGGEQFF
TGCGCCAGCAGCCCAGACCGCCTAGCGGGGGGTGGTGAGCAGTTCTTC
>.|.|TRBV27|TRBJ1-6
CASSLYSGQGSSPLHF
TGTGCCAGCAGTTTATATTCGGGGCAGGGGAGTTCACCCCTCCACTTT
>.|TRBD1|TRBV2|TRBJ1-4
CASSLRQGGGTNEKLFF
TGTGCCAGCAGTCTGAGACAGGGGGGCGGAACTAATGAAAAACTGTTTTTT
>.|.|TRBV5-1|TRBJ1-1
CASQIEAVNTEAFF
TGCGCCAGCCAGATCGAGGCGGTGAACACTGAAGCTTTCTTT
>.|.|TRBV18|TRBJ2-5
CASSPRTGKETQYF
TGTGCCAGCTCACCACGAACAGGGAAGGAGACCCAGTACTTC
>.|TRBD1|TRBV15|TRBJ1-2
CATSGRDRGPLRGGYTF
TGTGCCACCAGCGGCCGGGACAGGGGGCCCCTGAGGGGAGGCTACACCTTC
>.|.|TRBV5-1|TRBJ2-3
CASSSTATSTDTQYF
TGCGCCAGTTCCTCGACAGCCACCTCCACAGATACGCAGTATTTT
>.|.|TRBV5-6|TRBJ1-4
CASSLVGGGHNEKLFF
TGTGCCAGCAGCTTGGTCGGTGGGGGACATAATGAAAAACTGTTTTTT
>once|.|TRBV6-5|TRBJ1-4
CASSTRGGSNEKLFF
TGTGCCAGCAGTACCCGCGGGGGCTCTAATGAAAAACTGTTTTTT
>.|.|TRBV2|TRBJ2-7
CASRKDMPPYEQYF
TGTGCCAGCAGGAAAGACATGCCCCCTTACGAGCAGTACTTC
>.|.|TRBV28|TRBJ2-6
CASSSFSAGANVLTF
TGTGCCAGCAGTTCCTTTTCAGCTGGGGCCAACGTCCTGACTTTC
>.|TRBD2|TRBV19|TRBJ2-5
CASSSSGGSQETQYF
TGTGCCAGTAGTAGCAGCGGGGGGTCCCAAGAGACCCAGTACTTC
>.|TRBD2|TRBV6-5|TRBJ2-3
CASTGGGGNTQYF
TGTGCCAGCACGGGCGGGGGAGGGAATACGCAGTATTTT
>.|.|TRBV7-9|TRBJ2-5
CASSQTGEGETQYF
TGTGCCAGCAGCCAGACAGGGGAGGGGGAGACCCAGTACTTC
>medium-sized|TRBD1|TRBV7-9|TRBJ1-1
CASRQTGTEAFF
TGTGCCAGCAGGCAGACAGGGACTGAAGCTTTCTTT
>.|.|TRBV6-5|TRBJ1-1
CASSYSLGDTEAFF
TGTGCCAGCAGTTACTCGCTAGGGGACACTGAAGCTTTCTTT
>.|.|TRBV29-1|TRBJ1-4
CSGGGEKLFF
TGCAGCGGGGGGGGTGAAAAACTGTTTTTT
>.|TRBD1|TRBV30|TRBJ2-3
CAWITGTGSDTQYF
TGTGCCTGGATCACCGGGACAGGGAGTGATACGCAGTATTTT
>.|.|TRBV28|TRBJ1-3
CASTLGGGNTIYF
TGTGCCAGCACCTTGGGGGGTGGAAACACCATATATTTT
>.|.|TRBV5-1|TRBJ1-1
CASSLLTSGNTEAFF
TGCGCCAGCTCACTCTTAACGTCCGGGAACACTGAAGCTTTCTTT
>once|TRBD1|TRBV7-6|TRBJ1-2
CASSEGQNYGYTF
TGTGCCAGCAGCGAGGGACAGAACTATGGCTACACCTTC
>.|.|TRBV5-1|TRBJ1-2
CASSQQGNYGYTF
TGCGCCAGCAGCCAACAGGGTAACTATGGCTACACCTTC
>.|.|TRBV5-8|TRBJ2-3
CASSSQASTDTQYF
TGTGCCAGCAGCTCACAGGCGAGCACAGATACGCAGTATTTT
>once|.|TRBV5-6|TRBJ1-1
CASSWTFRRENTEAFF
TGTGCCAGCAGCTGGACCTTTCGGCGGGAAAACACTGAAGCTTTCTTT
>.|TRBD2|TRBV9|TRBJ2-7
CASSVGGTNAYEQYF
TGTGCCAGCAGCGTAGGAGGGACTAACGCCTACGAGCAGTACTTC
>once|TRBD2|TRBV5-4|TRBJ2-1
CASSLWTSGRPQGNEQFF
TGTGCCAGCAGCCTCTGGACTAGCGGGAGGCCCCAGGGGAATGAGCAGTTCTTC
>.|.|TRBV11-3|TRBJ2-7
CASSFSYEQYF
TGTGCCAGCAGCTTTAGCTACGAGCAGTACTTC
>.|.|TRBV19|TRBJ1-1
CATRGVGMNTEAFF
TGTGCCACAAGGGGCGTGGGGATGAACACTGAAGCTTTCTTT
>few|.|TRBV11-2|TRBJ1-2
CASSLRPGYGYTF
TGTGCCAGCAGCTTACGGCCAGGCTATGGCTACACCTTC
>.|.|TRBV7-9|TRBJ2-3
CASMQVDSTDTQYF
TGTGCCAGCATGCAGGTAGATAGCACAGATACGCAGTATTTT
>.|TRBD2|TRBV15|TRBJ2-3
CATTILLAGGPDTQYF
TGTGCCACCACTATTTTGCTAGCGGGGGGGCCAGATACGCAGTATTTT
>.|TRBD2|TRBV29-1|TRBJ2-1
CSVERLAGVDNEQFF
TGCAGCGTTGAAAGACTAGCGGGAGTAGACAATGAGCAGTTCTTC